Following are 18 T cell receptor beta chains from one sample sequenced in a study of response to subunit inactivated influenza vaccine. MiXCR, run by TCRdb on the RT-PCR reads, gives a single entry per CDR3 protein. The table lists 490,000 or so distinct CDR3 sequences, under 9% of them singletons, with over 10% in the top ten. Source: PBMCs from blood, taken around 25 months after vaccination. Every receptor here comes from a man in his fifties or sixties who received an inactivated influenza vaccine.

This clonotype was recorded at least ten times. The chain combines TRBV6-5 with TRBJ2-1; TRBD2 agrees at 7 bases. Losses at the gene ends were 0 bases for V and 4 bases for J; bases not matched to a gene: 9. The CDR3 has 17 amino acids. Germline CDR1 and CDR2: MNHEY and SVGAGI. The CDR3 DNA reads TGTGCCAGCAGTTACTCGGGAGCAGCGGGGCTGTACAATGAGCAGTTCTTC. As protein: CASSYSGAAGLYNEQFF.

This clonotype was seen many times. The chain combines TRBV4-3 with TRBJ2-5; the D gene is possibly TRBD1 (5 bases). Between the trimmed V and J ends, which lost 0 bases and 5 bases, there was a span of 7 bases. Germline V gene lookup returns CDR1 LGHNA and CDR2 YSLEER. The CDR3 extends over 13 amino acids. This CDR3 is CASSQEYRETQYF. The CDR3 DNA sequence: TGCGCCAGCAGCCAAGAATACAGGGAGACCCAGTACTTC.

This clonotype was seen repeatedly, ten times or more. This sequence joins TRBV6-6 and TRBJ2-3, with D possibly TRBD1 on 6 matching bases. CDR3 length equals 13 residues. Trimming pared 2 bases from V and 5 bases from J, leaving 8 bases between. In germline, CDR1 is MNHNY, CDR2 SVGAGI (reference sequence). CDR3 residues: CASSYPGVDTQYF. The CDR3 DNA sequence: TGTGCCAGCAGTTACCCAGGGGTAGATACGCAGTATTTT.

This chain connects TRBV6-2 or TRBV6-3 to TRBJ2-1, with TRBD1 matching over 8 bases. With V trimmed by 8 bases and J by 2 bases, 2 bases remained unmatched. This CDR3 spans 13 amino acids. Germline V gene sequence: CDR1 MNHEY, CDR2 SVGEGT. The CDR3 reads CASGTGPYNEQFF. The CDR3 nucleotides read TGTGCCAGCGGGACAGGCCCCTACAATGAGCAGTTCTTC.

The chain carries TRBV5-1 and TRBJ2-3, with D possibly called TRBD1 or TRBD2 (5 bases each). CDR1 and CDR2 from the germline V gene are SGHRS and YFSETQ. The CDR3 consists of 15 residues. V was shortened by 3 bases and J by 2 bases, with 13 bases between the two germline ends. CDR3 protein: CASSSTPGTTDTQYF. The CDR3 nucleotides read TGCGCCAGCAGCTCTACCCCCGGGACCACAGATACGCAGTATTTT.

This chain connects TRBV24-1 to TRBJ2-3, with D perhaps matching TRBD1 (6 bases). This CDR3 has 12 residues. V lost 7 bases and J lost 6, with 10 bases in between. Germline CDR1 KGHDR, CDR2 SFDVKD. This chain's CDR3 is CATRGGADTQYF. In DNA, the CDR3 is TGTGCCACCAGAGGGGGAGCGGATACGCAGTATTTT.

In its sample, this clonotype was seen a few times. This rearrangement joins TRBV7-2 to TRBJ2-2, with 8 bases identical to TRBD2. The CDR3 totals 14 residues. V gave up 7 bases and J gave up 4 bases; unmatched junction bases: 5. Germline-derived CDR1 and CDR2 are SGHTA and FQGNSA. The CDR3 coding sequence is TGTGCCAGCACAGAACGGGAGGGCACCGGGGAGCTGTTTTTT. It translates to CASTEREGTGELFF.

The chain links TRBV2 to TRBJ1-2; TRBD1 agrees at 9 bases. Trimming took 3 bases from V and 3 from J; bases not matched to a gene: 5. This CDR3 is 15 amino acids long. CDR1 and CDR2 from the germline V gene are SNHLY and FYNNEI. The CDR3 DNA reads as TGTGCCAGCAGTGAGGGACAGGGCCTTTACTATGGCTACACCTTC. Its protein is CASSEGQGLYYGYTF.

This clonotype was recorded at least ten times. J is TRBJ2-2 and V is TRBV5-1; possibly TRBD1 for D (5 bases). Trimming removed 0 bases at V and 2 bases at J, with 11 bases between. CDR1 SGHRS and CDR2 YFSETQ come from the germline V gene. The CDR3 sequence is 16 residues long. The CDR3 region is CASSLGQPINTGELFF. The CDR3 bases are TGCGCCAGCAGCTTGGGACAGCCGATTAACACCGGGGAGCTGTTTTTT. The full variable domain, in which reference TRBV5-1 and TRBJ2-2 provide the parts outside the CDR3, is KAGVTQTPRYLIKTRGQQVTLSCSPISGHRSVSWYQQTPGQGLQFLFEYFSETQRNKGNFPGRFSGRQFSNSRSEMNVSTLELGDSALYLCASSLGQPINTGELFFGEGSRLTVL.

Ten or more counts support this clonotype. The V call is TRBV20-1, the J call TRBJ2-7; 8 bases match TRBD1. Germline trimming cut 8 bases from V and 1 base from J; bases unmatched to any gene: 16. The length of the CDR3 is 16 residues. Germline V gene sequence: CDR1 DFQATT, CDR2 SNEGSKA (reference sequence). DNA of the CDR3: TGCAGTACCGCCGCCGGGACAGGCATAATGTCCTACGAGCAGTACTTC. Translated, it gives CSTAAGTGIMSYEQYF.

Only a few counts were recorded for this clonotype. This chain connects TRBV4-3 to TRBJ2-3; D is perhaps TRBD2 (6 bases). Trimming shortened V by 0 bases and J by 2 bases, and 18 bases separated the two germline ends. This CDR3 has 18 residues. Germline V gives CDR1 LGHNA, CDR2 YSLEER. This chain's CDR3 is CASSQDGSRGRPTDTQYF. CDR3 bases: TGCGCCAGCAGCCAAGATGGCTCCCGGGGGAGGCCCACAGATACGCAGTATTTT.

In its sample, this clonotype was seen a few times. The V and J genes are TRBV29-1 and TRBJ2-6; 7 bases are a match to TRBD1. CDR3 size: 15 residues. V lost 4 bases to trimming and J lost 9 bases; unmatched junction nucleotides: 12. Per germline, CDR1 SQVTM and CDR2 ANQGSEA. The CDR3 nucleotides read TGCAGCGTTGCCGGGACAGCGACCTCAAACAACGTCCTGACTTTC. It specifies CSVAGTATSNNVLTF.

At least ten counts were recorded for this clonotype. The V and J genes are TRBV5-1 and TRBJ1-2; D perhaps matches TRBD1 (5 bases). V was trimmed by 4 bases and J by 7 bases, leaving 17 bases between them. The CDR3 loop spans 14 amino acids. Germline loops: CDR1 SGHRS, CDR2 YFSETQ. The CDR3 here is CASSGQGSVSGYTF. CDR3 nucleotides: TGCGCCAGCAGCGGCCAGGGCTCAGTCTCTGGCTACACCTTC.

This sequence joins TRBV6-1 and TRBJ2-7, with D tentatively TRBD1 (6 bases). The germline CDR1 and CDR2 sequences are MNHNS and SASEGT. CDR3 length: 15 residues. The V end was cut by 5 bases, the J end by 5 bases, with 19 bases between. CDR3 region: CASSRSGTPNHEQYF. CDR3 DNA sequence: TGTGCCAGCAGTCGATCCGGGACACCAAACCACGAGCAGTACTTC.

The genes are TRBV4-2 and TRBJ2-3; 9 bases fit TRBD2. Germline V gene data show CDR1 as LGHNA and CDR2 as YNFKEQ. V lost 0 bases and J lost 13; bases outside the gene matches: 14. The CDR3 is made up of 16 amino acids. The CDR3 loop is CASSQDATSGARWKYF. The CDR3 bases are TGTGCCAGCAGCCAAGACGCGACTAGCGGAGCGAGATGGAAGTATTTT.

This clonotype has only one observation. The chain is built from TRBV7-9 and TRBJ2-5; 16 nucleotides agree with TRBD2. CDR3 size: 17 residues. Germline lookup yields CDR1 SEHNR and CDR2 FQNEAQ (reference sequence). V was pared by 4 bases and J by 4 bases, with 6 bases of the junction left unmatched. In DNA form, the CDR3 reads TGTGCCAGCAGCTCGGGGACTAGCGGGAGGGCGGGAGAGACCCAGTACTTC. Protein sequence: CASSSGTSGRAGETQYF.

The chain couples TRBV28 to TRBJ2-1; 10 positions match TRBD1. Germline-derived CDR1 and CDR2 are MDHEN and SYDVKM. J was trimmed by 4 bases and V by 10 bases; bases with no gene match: 7. The CDR3 contains 14 residues. The CDR3 loop is CATLGQGNYNEQFF. CDR3 nucleotides: TGTGCCACTCTGGGACAGGGGAATTACAATGAGCAGTTCTTC.

This clonotype was counted ten times or more. This sequence joins TRBV29-1 and TRBJ1-2; the match to TRBD1 covers 10 bases. Germline CDR1 reads SQVTM; CDR2 reads ANQGSEA. V lost 6 bases, J lost 8 bases, and 12 bases stayed unmatched. CDR3 size: 14 residues. The CDR3 spells CSVGGTGAPLGYTF. The CDR3 DNA sequence: TGCAGCGTGGGGGGGACAGGGGCCCCTCTGGGCTACACCTTC.